The 6 T cell receptor beta chains listed next were all sequenced from one sample in a study of blood T cell repertoires in COVID-19. Only in-frame clones appear in the TCRdb table, and some are missing; sequencing was by immunoSEQ multiplex PCR. Of about 160,000 clones listed, approximately 80% were seen once; the top ten hold more than 7%. The specimen was peripheral blood. These receptors originate from a woman over 75 with active or convalescent COVID-19.

This clone was observed a single time. J is TRBJ1-2 and V is TRBV6-5; 8 nucleotides line up with TRBD1. Trimming took 3 bases from V and 8 from J; bases not matched to a gene: 8. The CDR3 runs 14 residues. Germline V gene data show CDR1 as MNHEY and CDR2 as SVGAGI. The CDR3 loop reads CASSYLTGTGGYTF. For the CDR3, the DNA is TGTGCCAGCAGTTATCTAACCGGGACAGGAGGCTACACCTTC.

This chain joins TRBV18 and TRBJ2-7; 7 bases map to TRBD1. Losses at the gene ends were 1 base for V and 4 bases for J; bases not matched to a gene: 4. Germline V CDR1 and CDR2: KGHSH, LQKENI. This CDR3 comprises 14 residues. Written as DNA, the CDR3 is TGTGCCAGCTCACCACGGCAGGGGGTTTACGAGCAGTACTTC. Amino acid sequence: CASSPRQGVYEQYF. Full variable domain (missing parts from reference TRBV18 and TRBJ2-7): NAGVMQNPRHLVRRRGQEARLRCSPMKGHSHVYWYRQLPEEGLKFMVYLQKENIIDESGMPKERFSAEFPKEGPSILRIQQVVRGDSAAYFCASSPRQGVYEQYFGPGTRLTVT.

The V call is TRBV30, the J call TRBJ2-5; 7 bases fit TRBD2. This CDR3 region has 14 residues. Trimming at V came to 4 bases and at J to 6 bases, leaving 11 bases not matched to a gene. Germline V gene lookup returns CDR1 GTSNPN and CDR2 SVGIG (reference sequence). CDR3 residues: CAWNLSPLAKTQYF. The CDR3 nucleotides read TGTGCCTGGAACCTAAGTCCACTAGCGAAGACCCAGTACTTC.

About this clone itself: The sample holds other DNA sequences that translate to the same CDR3. The V call is TRBV7-2, the J call TRBJ1-1, with 7 bases lining up with TRBD1. Germline CDR1 reads SGHTA; CDR2 reads FQGNSA. This CDR3 comprises 14 residues. V gave up 5 bases and J gave up 2 bases; unmatched junction bases: 5. In nucleotides, the CDR3 is TGTGCCAGCAGCCCCGGGACAGCTAACACTGAAGCTTTCTTT. This encodes CASSPGTANTEAFF.

The chain carries TRBV13 and TRBJ2-4; 9 bases line up with TRBD2. The germline gives CDR1 PRHDT, CDR2 FYEKMQ (reference sequence). This CDR3 has 18 residues. V lost 3 bases to trimming and J lost 0 bases; unmatched junction nucleotides: 9. The CDR3 sequence: CASSLKAGGFIAKNIQYF. The DNA for the CDR3 is TGTGCCAGCAGCTTGAAAGCGGGGGGCTTCATAGCCAAAAACATTCAGTACTTC. The whole variable domain, filled in from reference TRBV13 and TRBJ2-4, reads AAGVIQSPRHLIKEKRETATLKCYPIPRHDTVYWYQQGPGQDPQFLISFYEKMQSDKGSIPDRFSAQQFSDYHSELNMSSLELGDSALYFCASSLKAGGFIAKNIQYFGAGTRLSVL.

The chain has TRBV6-1 and TRBJ2-7; maybe TRBD1 (6 bases). CDR1 and CDR2 from the germline V gene are MNHNS and SASEGT. The CDR3 contains 15 residues. V shed 0 bases and J shed 5 bases, with 14 bases lying between them. Here the CDR3 reads CASSEAGNRVDEQYF. In DNA, the CDR3 is TGTGCCAGCAGTGAAGCTGGTAACAGGGTGGACGAGCAGTACTTC.